The 27 T cell receptor beta chains presented below share a single source sample, sequenced in a study of beta chain features in type 1 diabetes. Study-level findings and limits: All four CD4+ subsets from Type 1 diabetes patients carried moderately but significantly shorter TCRB CDR3s.

The study reverse transcribed the entire isolated RNA, so it sequenced expressed TCRB transcripts. Assay used: immunoSEQ multiplex PCR; TCRdb lists only in-frame clones, some missing. The sample records about 190,000 clones, approximately 7.9% being singletons. These receptors are not linked to any known antigen. Sequences were obtained from central memory CD4+ T cells from blood. The receptor set was obtained from a young man with type 1 diabetes.

This clone has only a few counts. The genes are TRBV5-1 and TRBJ2-5; perhaps TRBD1 as D (6 bases). Germline CDR1 reads SGHRS; CDR2 reads YFSETQ. The V and J ends lost 7 bases and 3 bases respectively, with 13 bases between them. The CDR3 contains 13 residues. CDR3 in DNA: TGCGCCAGCCATGAAGGGGGAGAAGAGACCCAGTACTTC. Translated, it gives CASHEGGEETQYF. Complete variable domain (other parts from reference TRBV5-1 and TRBJ2-5): KAGVTQTPRYLIKTRGQQVTLSCSPISGHRSVSWYQQTPGQGLQFLFEYFSETQRNKGNFPGRFSGRQFSNSRSEMNVSTLELGDSALYLCASHEGGEETQYFGPGTRLLVL.

The rearrangement joins TRBV7-2 to TRBJ2-4; weak D call: TRBD2 (5 bases). The CDR3 has 17 residues. CDR1 is SGHTA, CDR2 FQGNSA, per germline. With 5 bases removed from V and 2 bases from J, the gap between germline ends came to 19 bases. CDR3 in amino acids: CASSLPAQTRTKNIQYF. For the CDR3, the DNA is TGTGCCAGCAGCCTTCCGGCCCAAACTAGAACCAAAAACATTCAGTACTTC.

The genes are TRBV7-2 and TRBJ2-3; possibly TRBD1 for D (5 bases). Trimming cost V 5 bases and J 3 bases, with 12 bases left between them. The length of the CDR3 is 14 residues. Germline-derived CDR1 and CDR2 are SGHTA and FQGNSA. The DNA of the CDR3 is TGTGCCAGCAGCCCTAGACAGTTAACAGATACGCAGTATTTT. It specifies CASSPRQLTDTQYF.

The sample holds a few counts of this clone. V usage is TRBV4-3 and J usage is TRBJ2-3; D ambiguous. Germline V gene sequence: CDR1 LGHNA, CDR2 YSLEER. Trimming removed 1 base at V and 5 bases at J, with 10 bases between. CDR3 length: 14 residues. The CDR3 DNA follows: TGCGCCAGCAGCCAAGTCGGGTCGGGAGATACGCAGTATTTT. Its translation is CASSQVGSGDTQYF.

Of note for this clone: Distinct nucleotide sequences in the sample also encode this CDR3. The V and J genes are TRBV27 and TRBJ2-7; TRBD2 matches 11 bases. The germline gives CDR1 MNHEY, CDR2 SMNVEV (reference sequence). J lost 2 bases, V lost 5 bases, and 2 bases had no gene match. CDR3 size: 14 residues. CDR3 sequence (DNA): TGTGCCAGCAGTCGACTAGCGGGAACCTACGAGCAGTACTTC. Translated, it gives CASSRLAGTYEQYF.

The chain recombines TRBV30 with TRBJ2-1; TRBD2 matches 7 bases. CDR3 length: 14 amino acids. V trimming: 4 bases; J trimming: 1 base; junction bases outside the gene matches: 4. Germline V gene lookup returns CDR1 GTSNPN and CDR2 SVGIG (reference sequence). The CDR3 protein is CAWTTGGSYNEQFF. The CDR3 nucleotides are TGTGCCTGGACGACCGGGGGGTCCTACAATGAGCAGTTCTTC.

A few counts support this clone. This sequence joins TRBV7-2 and TRBJ2-5; a possible D gene is TRBD2 (5 bases). Trimming took 3 bases from V and 5 from J, leaving 7 bases between them. The CDR3 is made up of 12 amino acids. Looked up from germline, CDR1 is SGHTA and CDR2 is FQGNSA. The CDR3 DNA is TGTGCCAGCAGCTTCGGCGGGGAGACCCAGTACTTC. It encodes CASSFGGETQYF.

The chain links TRBV11-3 to TRBJ1-2; D is uncertain. Trimming left V 1 base short and J 2 bases short, with 8 bases between. The CDR3 is made up of 14 amino acids. In germline, CDR1 is SGHNT, CDR2 YENEEA. CDR3 region: CASSLAQINYGYTF. The CDR3 DNA reads as TGTGCCAGCAGCTTAGCCCAGATCAACTATGGCTACACCTTC.

This clone was seen repeatedly, ten times or more. The V call is TRBV5-4, the J call TRBJ2-2; TRBD2 matches at 9 bases. Germline lookup yields CDR1 SGHNT and CDR2 YYREEE (reference sequence). Losses at the gene ends were 1 base for V and 2 bases for J; bases not matched to a gene: 0. CDR3 size: 15 residues. DNA of the CDR3: TGTGCCAGCAGCTTGCTAGCGGGAAACACCGGGGAGCTGTTTTTT. It codes for CASSLLAGNTGELFF.

This clone turned up a few times. The chain uses TRBV11-2 and TRBJ2-7; D gene unclear. V was shortened by 0 bases and J by 0 bases, with 6 bases between the two germline ends. Per germline, CDR1 SGHAT and CDR2 FQNNGV. The CDR3 has 14 amino acids. The CDR3 sequence is CASSLDTISYEQYF. CDR3 sequence (DNA): TGTGCCAGCAGCTTAGATACAATCTCCTACGAGCAGTACTTC.

This clone has only a few counts. The rearrangement uses TRBV2 and TRBJ2-5, with D hard to call. Between the trimmed V and J ends, which lost 7 bases and 3 bases, there was a span of 6 bases. CDR3 size: 11 residues. The germline V gene has CDR1 SNHLY and CDR2 FYNNEI. The CDR3 reads CASNGEETQYF. The DNA of the CDR3 is TGTGCCAGCAACGGAGAAGAGACCCAGTACTTC.

This clone occurred a few times. V is TRBV28 and J is TRBJ2-2, with D unclear. Germline V gene data show CDR1 as MDHEN and CDR2 as SYDVKM. The V gene lost 6 bases and the J gene lost 4 bases, with 9 bases spanning the gap. The CDR3 length is 13 residues. The CDR3: CASSVSSTGELFF. DNA for the CDR3: TGTGCCAGCAGCGTTAGTTCCACCGGGGAGCTGTTTTTT.

The chain has TRBV2 and TRBJ2-6; no clear D gene. Germline lookup yields CDR1 SNHLY and CDR2 FYNNEI. Between the trimmed V and J ends, which lost 6 bases and 2 bases, there was a span of 8 bases. CDR3 length: 14 amino acids. DNA of the CDR3: TGTGCCAGCAGACAGCTCACTGGGGCCAACGTCCTGACTTTC. This gives the protein CASRQLTGANVLTF.

This clone was observed a few times. The chain recombines TRBV5-6 with TRBJ2-7, with D perhaps matching TRBD1 (6 bases). With 5 bases removed from V and 4 bases from J, the gap between germline ends came to 16 bases. The germline V gene has CDR1 SGHDT and CDR2 YYEEEE. There are 14 residues in the CDR3. CDR3 in DNA: TGTGCCAGCAGAATCCCGGGACAACTTTACGAGCAGTACTTC. Translation: CASRIPGQLYEQYF.

The CDR3 here is CASSSRQDRNSYEQYF. The CDR3 coding sequence is TGTGCCAGCAGCAGTAGACAGGACCGCAACTCCTACGAGCAGTACTTC. The genes are TRBV21-1 and TRBJ2-7; the table calls TRBD1, which could not be checked here. TRBV21-1 is listed as a pseudogene. The CDR3 runs 16 residues.

The genes are TRBV6-5 and TRBJ1-3, with a possible D match to TRBD1 (5 bases). The CDR3 loop spans 15 amino acids. V was cut by 5 bases and J by 0 bases, with 11 bases left in between. Germline loops: CDR1 MNHEY, CDR2 SVGAGI. CDR3 amino acids: CASSRQFPSGNTIYF. In DNA, the CDR3 is TGTGCCAGCAGTAGACAGTTCCCCTCTGGAAACACCATATATTTT.

This clone was counted a few times. The chain is built from TRBV7-2 and TRBJ1-6; 8 bases align to TRBD1. CDR1 SGHTA and CDR2 FQGNSA come from the germline V gene. J gave up 10 bases and V 6 bases, and 11 bases lay outside the gene matches. The CDR3 contains 15 residues. This CDR3 reads CASSQKTGAGSPLHF. CDR3 coding DNA: TGTGCCAGCAGTCAAAAGACAGGGGCGGGATCACCCCTCCACTTT.

This clone was detected a few times. This chain connects TRBV2 to TRBJ2-3, with 8 bases fitting TRBD1. This CDR3 region has 15 residues. V lost 6 bases and J lost 0; bases outside the gene matches: 5. The germline gives CDR1 SNHLY, CDR2 FYNNEI. The chain's CDR3 is CASRRDRSSTDTQYF. DNA of the CDR3: TGTGCCAGCAGGAGGGACAGGTCTAGCACAGATACGCAGTATTTT.

This clone occurred many times. The V gene is TRBV19, the J gene TRBJ1-5; unclear D gene. Germline values: CDR1 LNHDA, CDR2 SQIVND (reference sequence). Trimming cost V 3 bases and J 4 bases, with 7 bases left between them. CDR3 size: 13 residues. The CDR3 region is CASSIAGNQPQHF. The CDR3 DNA reads as TGTGCCAGTAGTATTGCGGGAAATCAGCCCCAGCATTTT. The variable domain in full, completed from reference TRBV19 and TRBJ1-5, reads DGGITQSPKYLFRKEGQNVTLSCEQNLNHDAMYWYRQDPGQGLRLIYYSQIVNDFQKGDIAEGYSVSREKKESFPLTVTSAQKNPTAFYLCASSIAGNQPQHFGDGTRLSIL.

In this sample, this clone turned up a few times. The rearrangement joins TRBV7-9 to TRBJ1-2; 8 bases are shared with TRBD1. CDR3 length: 14 amino acids. Losses at the gene ends were 1 base for V and 7 bases for J; bases not matched to a gene: 5. Germline V gene lookup returns CDR1 SEHNR and CDR2 FQNEAQ (reference sequence). The CDR3 is CASSLEAGQGGYTF. DNA of the CDR3: TGTGCCAGCAGCTTAGAGGCCGGACAGGGTGGCTACACCTTC.

This chain links TRBV2 with TRBJ2-1, with 12 positions matching TRBD2. This CDR3 has 15 residues. V lost 3 bases and J lost 9; bases outside the gene matches: 6. The V gene's germline CDR1 is SNHLY and CDR2 FYNNEI. CDR3 nucleotide sequence: TGTGCCAGCAGTGACCTAGCGGGGGGGCTGACTGAGCAGTTCTTC. It encodes CASSDLAGGLTEQFF.

This clone occurred a few times. The chain carries TRBV19 and TRBJ2-2; tentative D call: TRBD1 (6 bases). V dropped 3 bases and J dropped 4 bases, with 9 bases sitting between them. Germline V gene data show CDR1 as LNHDA and CDR2 as SQIVND (reference sequence). The CDR3 is 14 residues long. The CDR3 nucleotides are TGTGCCAGTAGTATGGGACACTTCACCGGGGAGCTGTTTTTT. This sequence encodes CASSMGHFTGELFF.

This clone was seen more than once but under ten times. V and J are TRBV2 and TRBJ2-1, with 15 bases fitting TRBD2. The junction had 14 bases not matched to a gene; V was cut back by 7 bases and J by 7 bases. The CDR3 sequence is 18 residues long. Germline lookup yields CDR1 SNHLY and CDR2 FYNNEI. For the CDR3, the DNA is TGTGCCAGCACCTATGGGACTAGCGGGGGGCCAAGTGCAAATGAGCAGTTCTTC. The encoded protein is CASTYGTSGGPSANEQFF.

In this sample, this clone turned up many times. This chain joins TRBV16 and TRBJ1-6; TRBD1 agrees at 7 bases. The junction had 1 base not matched to a gene; V was cut back by 0 bases and J by 8 bases. Looked up from germline, CDR1 is KGHSY and CDR2 is FQNENV. The CDR3 contains 14 residues. The CDR3 spells CASSQSTGDSPLHF. Written as DNA, the CDR3 is TGTGCCAGCAGCCAATCCACAGGGGATTCACCCCTCCACTTT. The whole variable domain, filled in from reference TRBV16 and TRBJ1-6, reads GEEVAQTPKHLVRGEGQKAKLYCAPIKGHSYVFWYQQVLKNEFKFLISFQNENVFDETGMPKERFSAKCLPNSPCSLEIQATKLEDSAVYFCASSQSTGDSPLHFGNGTRLTVT.

This chain links TRBV21-1 with TRBJ1-2. TRBV21-1 is shown as a pseudogene. The CDR3 consists of 15 residues. The CDR3 bases are TGTGCCAGCAGCAAAGGGAGCCTAGCTAACTATGGCTACACCTTC. Amino acids: CASSKGSLANYGYTF.

J is TRBJ2-5 and V is TRBV11-2; the match to TRBD2 covers 10 bases. The CDR3 sequence is 16 residues long. Trimming cost V 5 bases and J 5 bases; bases outside gene matches: 11. Germline V gene data show CDR1 as SGHAT and CDR2 as FQNNGV. The CDR3 protein is CASSVTSSGGGETQYF. The DNA for the CDR3 is TGTGCCAGCAGCGTCACATCTAGCGGGGGTGGGGAGACCCAGTACTTC.

The table lists this clone with a count of one. The chain links TRBV6-1 to TRBJ2-7, with D perhaps matching TRBD1 (6 bases). This CDR3 is built from 14 residues. From germline, CDR1 is MNHNS and CDR2 SASEGT. V was pared by 10 bases and J by 2 bases, with 18 bases between. The CDR3 DNA reads as TGTGCCATCAGAACCGGGACACATGCCTACGAGCAGTACTTC. As protein: CAIRTGTHAYEQYF.